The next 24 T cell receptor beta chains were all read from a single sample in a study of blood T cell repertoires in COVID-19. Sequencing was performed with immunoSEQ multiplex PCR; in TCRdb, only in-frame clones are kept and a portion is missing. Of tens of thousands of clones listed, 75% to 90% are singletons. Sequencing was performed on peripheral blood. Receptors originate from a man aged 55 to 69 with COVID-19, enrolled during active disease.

CDR3 in amino acids: CASRYPRSGNTIYF. CDR3 nucleotide sequence: TGTGCCAGCAGATATCCCCGCTCTGGAAACACCATATATTTT. The chain employs TRBV28 and TRBJ1-3; D is undetermined. This CDR3 is 14 amino acids long. Trimming removed 6 bases at V and 0 bases at J, with 9 bases between. Germline V gene lookup returns CDR1 MDHEN and CDR2 SYDVKM.

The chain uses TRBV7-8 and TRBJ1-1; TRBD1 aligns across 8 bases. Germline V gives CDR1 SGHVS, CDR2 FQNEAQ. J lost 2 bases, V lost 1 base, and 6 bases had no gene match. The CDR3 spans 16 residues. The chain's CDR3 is CASSLVGTGDNTEAFF. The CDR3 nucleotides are TGTGCCAGCAGCTTAGTTGGGACAGGAGATAACACTGAAGCTTTCTTT.

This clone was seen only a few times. CDR3 nucleotides: TGCGCCAGCAGCCAAGGTTCGCCGACCCTTTATGGAGGAGTGAACACTGAAGCTTTCTTT. This codes for CASSQGSPTLYGGVNTEAFF. The chain employs TRBV4-1 and TRBJ1-1; D not resolved. Germline lookup yields CDR1 MGHRA and CDR2 YSYEKL. The CDR3 spans 20 residues. Between the trimmed V and J ends, which lost 1 base and 0 bases, there was a span of 24 bases.

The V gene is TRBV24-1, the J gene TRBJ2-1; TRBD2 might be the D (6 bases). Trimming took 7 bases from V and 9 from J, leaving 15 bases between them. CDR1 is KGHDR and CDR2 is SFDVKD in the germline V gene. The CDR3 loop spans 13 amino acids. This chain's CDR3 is CATSAGNWGEQFF. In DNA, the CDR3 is TGTGCCACCAGCGCGGGGAACTGGGGTGAGCAGTTCTTC.

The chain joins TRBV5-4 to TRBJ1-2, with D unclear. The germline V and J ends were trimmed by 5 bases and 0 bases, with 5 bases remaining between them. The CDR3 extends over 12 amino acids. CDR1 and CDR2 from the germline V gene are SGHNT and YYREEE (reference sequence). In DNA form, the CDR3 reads TGTGCCAGCAGTCAGACTAACTATGGCTACACCTTC. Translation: CASSQTNYGYTF.

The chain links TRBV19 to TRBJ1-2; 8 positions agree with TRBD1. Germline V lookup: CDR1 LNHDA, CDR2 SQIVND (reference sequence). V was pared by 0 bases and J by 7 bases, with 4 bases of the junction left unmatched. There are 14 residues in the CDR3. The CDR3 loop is CASSIDRGRSGYTF. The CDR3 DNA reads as TGTGCCAGTAGTATAGACAGGGGGCGTTCTGGCTACACCTTC.

CDR3 residues: CASSSLTSGREETQYF. The CDR3 region has the DNA TGTGCCAGCAGCTCTCTGACTAGCGGGAGAGAAGAGACCCAGTACTTC. The chain employs TRBV6-6 and TRBJ2-5; TRBD2 aligns across 12 bases. Per germline, CDR1 MNHNY and CDR2 SVGAGI (reference sequence). The CDR3 is made up of 16 amino acids. Trimming removed 6 bases from V and 3 bases from J; junction bases left unmatched: 8.

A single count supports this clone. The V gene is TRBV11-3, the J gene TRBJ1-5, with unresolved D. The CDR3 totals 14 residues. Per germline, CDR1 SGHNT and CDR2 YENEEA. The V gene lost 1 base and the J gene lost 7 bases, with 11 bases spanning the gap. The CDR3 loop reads CASSLGGSGQPQHF. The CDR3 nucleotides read TGTGCCAGCAGCTTAGGAGGGTCCGGGCAGCCCCAGCATTTT.

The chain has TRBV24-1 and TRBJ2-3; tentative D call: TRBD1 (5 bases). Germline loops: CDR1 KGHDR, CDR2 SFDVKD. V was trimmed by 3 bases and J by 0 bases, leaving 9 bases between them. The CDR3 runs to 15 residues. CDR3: CATSDPNRSTDTQYF. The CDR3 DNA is TGTGCCACCAGTGATCCCAACAGGAGCACAGATACGCAGTATTTT.

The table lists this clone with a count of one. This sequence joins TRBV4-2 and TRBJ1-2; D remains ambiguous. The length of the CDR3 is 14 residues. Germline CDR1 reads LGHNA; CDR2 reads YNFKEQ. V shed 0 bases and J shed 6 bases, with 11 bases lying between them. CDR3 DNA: TGTGCCAGCAGCCAAGATATACCAGGCCATGGCTACACCTTC. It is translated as CASSQDIPGHGYTF.

The CDR3 sequence: CAGRGGNTEAFF. CDR3 coding DNA: TGTGCCGGCCGAGGGGGGAACACTGAAGCTTTCTTT. The chain has TRBV10-3 and TRBJ1-1, with D tentatively TRBD1 (6 bases). The V end lost 11 bases, the J end lost 1 base, and 11 bases lay between the germline ends. Germline-derived CDR1 and CDR2 are ENHRY and SYGVKD. The CDR3 runs 12 residues.

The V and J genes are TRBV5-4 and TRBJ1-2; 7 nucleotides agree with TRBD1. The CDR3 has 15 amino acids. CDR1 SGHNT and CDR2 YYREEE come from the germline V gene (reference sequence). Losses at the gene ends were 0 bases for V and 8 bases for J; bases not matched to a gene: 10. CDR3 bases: TGTGCCAGCAGCTTGGAACAGGGGAATTTCCGGGGCTACACCTTC. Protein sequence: CASSLEQGNFRGYTF. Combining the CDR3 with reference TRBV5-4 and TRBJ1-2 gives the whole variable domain ETGVTQSPTHLIKTRGQQVTLRCSSQSGHNTVSWYQQALGQGPQFIFQYYREEENGRGNFPPRFSGLQFPNYSSELNVNALELDDSALYLCASSLEQGNFRGYTFGSGTRLTVV.

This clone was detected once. Here the CDR3 DNA reads TGTGCCAGCAGCTTAGGCAGTAGCGGGTCTGGGACAGATACGCAGTATTTT. Translating it yields CASSLGSSGSGTDTQYF. V usage is TRBV7-2 and J usage is TRBJ2-3, with TRBD2 matching 7 bases. Trimming cost V 1 base and J 3 bases; bases outside gene matches: 10. Germline assignment: CDR1 SGHTA and CDR2 FQGNSA. There are 17 residues in the CDR3.

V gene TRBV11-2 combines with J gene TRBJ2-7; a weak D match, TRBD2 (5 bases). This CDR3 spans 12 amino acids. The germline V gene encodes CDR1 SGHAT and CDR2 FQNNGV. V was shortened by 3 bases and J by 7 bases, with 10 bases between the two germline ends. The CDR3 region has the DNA TGTGCCAGCAGCTTTCTCACGGGAGAGCAGTACTTC. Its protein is CASSFLTGEQYF.

The CDR3 DNA reads TGCGCCAGCGGAGGGAGTGACACTGAAGCTTTCTTT. The encoded protein is CASGGSDTEAFF. The chain couples TRBV10-1 to TRBJ1-1, with no clear D. The length of the CDR3 is 12 residues. Germline V lookup: CDR1 WNHNN, CDR2 SYGVQD (reference sequence). Trimming took 8 bases from V and 3 from J, leaving 10 bases between them.

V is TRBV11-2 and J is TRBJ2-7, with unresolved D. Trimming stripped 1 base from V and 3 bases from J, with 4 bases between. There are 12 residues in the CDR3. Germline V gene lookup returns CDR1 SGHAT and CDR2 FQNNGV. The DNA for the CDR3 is TGTGCCAGCAGCTTAGGCAGCTACGAGCAGTACTTC. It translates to CASSLGSYEQYF.

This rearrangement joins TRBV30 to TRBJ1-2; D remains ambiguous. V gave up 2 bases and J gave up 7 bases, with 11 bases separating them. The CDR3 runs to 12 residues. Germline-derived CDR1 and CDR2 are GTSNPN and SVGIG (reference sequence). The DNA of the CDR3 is TGTGCCTGGAGTCGAGAAGTTGGTGGCTACACCTTC. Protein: CAWSREVGGYTF.

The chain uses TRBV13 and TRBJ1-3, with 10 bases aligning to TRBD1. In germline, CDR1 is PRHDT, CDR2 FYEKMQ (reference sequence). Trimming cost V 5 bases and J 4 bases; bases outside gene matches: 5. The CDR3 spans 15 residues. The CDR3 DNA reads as TGTGCCAGCAGCCCCGGGACAGGGGAAGGAAACACCATATATTTT. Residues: CASSPGTGEGNTIYF.

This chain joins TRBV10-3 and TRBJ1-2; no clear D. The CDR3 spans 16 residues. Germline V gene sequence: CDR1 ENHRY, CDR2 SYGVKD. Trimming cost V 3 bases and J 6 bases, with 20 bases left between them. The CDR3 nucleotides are TGTGCCATCAGTGAATCGACTACCAGTCCCGTTAATGGCTACACCTTC. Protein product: CAISESTTSPVNGYTF.

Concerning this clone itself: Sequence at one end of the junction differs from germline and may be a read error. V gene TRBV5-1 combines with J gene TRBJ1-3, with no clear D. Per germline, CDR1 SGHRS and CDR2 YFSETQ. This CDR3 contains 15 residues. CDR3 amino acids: CASSPSPGSGSTIYF. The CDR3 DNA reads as TGCGCCAGCAGCCCTTCCCCGGGGTCTGGAAGCACCATATATTTT.

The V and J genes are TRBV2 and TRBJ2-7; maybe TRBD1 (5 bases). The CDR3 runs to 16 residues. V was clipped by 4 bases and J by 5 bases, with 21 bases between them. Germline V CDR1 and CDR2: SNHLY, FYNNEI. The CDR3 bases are TGTGCCAGCAGTGGAAACTCACCTAGACAGACCAACGAGCAGTACTTC. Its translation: CASSGNSPRQTNEQYF.

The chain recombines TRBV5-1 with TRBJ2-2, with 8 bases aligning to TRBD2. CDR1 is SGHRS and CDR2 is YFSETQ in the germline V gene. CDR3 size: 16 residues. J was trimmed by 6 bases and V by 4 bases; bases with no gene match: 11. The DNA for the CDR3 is TGCGCCAGCAGCCCGACGGGGGGGGCGATTCCCGGGGAGCTGTTTTTT. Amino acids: CASSPTGGAIPGELFF.

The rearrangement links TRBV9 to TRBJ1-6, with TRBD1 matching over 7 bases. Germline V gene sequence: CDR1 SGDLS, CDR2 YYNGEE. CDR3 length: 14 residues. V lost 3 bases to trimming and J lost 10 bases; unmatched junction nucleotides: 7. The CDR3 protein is CASSDRQGRSPLHF. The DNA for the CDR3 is TGTGCCAGCAGCGATCGACAGGGACGCTCACCCCTCCACTTT.

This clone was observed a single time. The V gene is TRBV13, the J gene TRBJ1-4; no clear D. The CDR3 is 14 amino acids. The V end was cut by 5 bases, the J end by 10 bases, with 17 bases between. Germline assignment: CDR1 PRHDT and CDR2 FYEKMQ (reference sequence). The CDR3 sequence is CASSAQPGGRKLFF. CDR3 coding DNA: TGTGCCAGCAGCGCCCAACCAGGTGGCCGAAAACTGTTTTTT.